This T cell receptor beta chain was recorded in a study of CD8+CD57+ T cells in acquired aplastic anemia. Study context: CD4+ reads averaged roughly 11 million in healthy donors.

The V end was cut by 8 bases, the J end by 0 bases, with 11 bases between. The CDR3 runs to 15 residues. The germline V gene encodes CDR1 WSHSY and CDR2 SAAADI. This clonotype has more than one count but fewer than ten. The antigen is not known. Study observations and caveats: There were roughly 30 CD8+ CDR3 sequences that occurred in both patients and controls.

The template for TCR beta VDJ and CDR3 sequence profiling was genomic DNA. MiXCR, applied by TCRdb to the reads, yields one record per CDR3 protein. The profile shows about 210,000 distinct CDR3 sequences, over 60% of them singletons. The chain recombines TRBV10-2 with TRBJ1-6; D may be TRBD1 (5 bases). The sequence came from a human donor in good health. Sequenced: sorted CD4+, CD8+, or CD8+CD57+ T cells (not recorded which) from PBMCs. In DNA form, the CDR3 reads TGCGCCAGCCAGACAGAGAGCTCCTATAATTCACCCCTCCACTTT. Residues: CASQTESSYNSPLHF.